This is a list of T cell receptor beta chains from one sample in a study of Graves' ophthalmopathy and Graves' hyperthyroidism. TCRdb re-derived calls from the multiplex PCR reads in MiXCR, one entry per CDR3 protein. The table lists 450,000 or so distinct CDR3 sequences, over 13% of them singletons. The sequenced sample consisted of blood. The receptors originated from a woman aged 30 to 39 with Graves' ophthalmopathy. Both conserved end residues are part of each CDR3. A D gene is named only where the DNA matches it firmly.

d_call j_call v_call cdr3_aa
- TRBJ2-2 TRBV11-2 CASSLSFPNTGELFF
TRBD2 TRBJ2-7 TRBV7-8 CASSRTTSGSNYEQYF
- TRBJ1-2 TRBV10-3 CAISVSTADGYTF
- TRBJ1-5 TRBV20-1 CSARVTAPYQPQHF
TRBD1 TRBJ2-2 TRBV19 CASSNLTGPTRTGELFF
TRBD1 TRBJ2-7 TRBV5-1 CASSTGQESYEQYF
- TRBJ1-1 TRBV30 CAWSVSLANTEAFF
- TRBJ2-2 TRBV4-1 CASSQGYLNTGELFF
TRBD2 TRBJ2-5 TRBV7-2 CASSLAGLAGANRTQYF
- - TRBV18 CASSPGPNSPLHF
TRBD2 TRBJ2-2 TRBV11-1 CASSYGLAGGRVTGELFF
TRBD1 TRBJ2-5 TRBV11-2 CASSHRGLGQQETQYF
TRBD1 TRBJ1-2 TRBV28 CASSTPGGADGYTF
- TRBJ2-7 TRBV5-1 CASSLGTPQPRGYEQYF
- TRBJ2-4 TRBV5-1 CASSLVAGVAKNIQYF
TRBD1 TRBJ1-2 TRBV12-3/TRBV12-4 CASSFSDRDHYGYTF
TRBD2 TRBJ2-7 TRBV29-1 CSVEEVGGGRSEQYF
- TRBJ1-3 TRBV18 CASSLRDARSGNTIYF
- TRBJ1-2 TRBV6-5 CASSFRGGGYTF
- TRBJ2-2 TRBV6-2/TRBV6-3 CASSTRMSGGAFNTGELFF
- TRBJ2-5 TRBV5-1 CASSLDPGKGETQYF
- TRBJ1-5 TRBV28 CASSSTGNLVSQPQHF
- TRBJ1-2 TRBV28 CASSSTTSMPGVKAGGYTF
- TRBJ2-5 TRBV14 CASSISGDLRETQYF
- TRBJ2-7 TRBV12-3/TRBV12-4 CASSLRGYSYEQYF
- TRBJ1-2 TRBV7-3 CASSPDIGYGYTF
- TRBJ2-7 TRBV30 CAWRTFLGGQYF
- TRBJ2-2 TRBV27 CASSLSVGELFF
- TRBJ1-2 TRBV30 CAWSVQGNGYTF
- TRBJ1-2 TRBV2 CASSGQAIYGYTF
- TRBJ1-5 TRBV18 CASSPQNSNQPQHF
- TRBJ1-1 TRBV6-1 CASRSLQGSTEAFF
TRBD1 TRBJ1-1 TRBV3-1 CASSPIGQGNTEAFF
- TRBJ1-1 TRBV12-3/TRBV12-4 CASRSAGEGTEAFF
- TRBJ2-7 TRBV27 CASSTGDSIYEQYF
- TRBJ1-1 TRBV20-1 CSASNGDTEAFF
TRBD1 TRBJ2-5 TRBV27 CASSLMGNRDRWETQYF
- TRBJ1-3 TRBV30 CAWSNPTQGLGNTIYF
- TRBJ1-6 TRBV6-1 CASSERISPLHF
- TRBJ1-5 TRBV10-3 CAISEGVWTSNQPQHF
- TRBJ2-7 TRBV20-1 CSAPSRGEQYF
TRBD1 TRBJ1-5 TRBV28 CASSKDRANQPQHF
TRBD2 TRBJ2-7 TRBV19 CASSKPSTAGVYEQYF